This T cell receptor (beta chain) is drawn from a study of CD8+ T cells in alopecia areata. At the level of the study: Oral tofacitinib (5 to 10 mg twice daily) was administered to treated patients. A 6-month off-drug phase came after tofacitinib, which had lasted 6 to 18 months. Study results and caveats: In lesional scalp, particularly from alopecia totalis/universalis, clonality was higher than in normal scalp.

PBMCs, the starting material, were the source of sorted CD4+ and CD8+ T cells. The CDR3 contains 14 residues. V was shortened by 3 bases and J by 3 bases, with 13 bases between the two germline ends. CDR1 and CDR2 from the germline V gene are SGDLS and YYNGEE. cDNA prepared by RNA extraction and subsequent reverse transcription served as the template for sequencing. Clones were sequenced by immunoSEQ multiplex PCR, and TCRdb holds only the in-frame ones, with some missing. The sample holds roughly 65,000 clones, approximately 45% seen once. In regard to this clone: Antigen: not known.

This receptor was obtained from a human donor with alopecia areata. The chain employs TRBV9 and TRBJ2-7; D tentatively reads TRBD1 or TRBD2 (5 bases each). The specimen was CD8+ T cells sorted from blood, collected at week 0. CDR3 loop: CASSEGDLSYEQYF. The CDR3 region has the DNA TGTGCCAGCAGCGAAGGGGACCTCAGCTACGAGCAGTACTTC.